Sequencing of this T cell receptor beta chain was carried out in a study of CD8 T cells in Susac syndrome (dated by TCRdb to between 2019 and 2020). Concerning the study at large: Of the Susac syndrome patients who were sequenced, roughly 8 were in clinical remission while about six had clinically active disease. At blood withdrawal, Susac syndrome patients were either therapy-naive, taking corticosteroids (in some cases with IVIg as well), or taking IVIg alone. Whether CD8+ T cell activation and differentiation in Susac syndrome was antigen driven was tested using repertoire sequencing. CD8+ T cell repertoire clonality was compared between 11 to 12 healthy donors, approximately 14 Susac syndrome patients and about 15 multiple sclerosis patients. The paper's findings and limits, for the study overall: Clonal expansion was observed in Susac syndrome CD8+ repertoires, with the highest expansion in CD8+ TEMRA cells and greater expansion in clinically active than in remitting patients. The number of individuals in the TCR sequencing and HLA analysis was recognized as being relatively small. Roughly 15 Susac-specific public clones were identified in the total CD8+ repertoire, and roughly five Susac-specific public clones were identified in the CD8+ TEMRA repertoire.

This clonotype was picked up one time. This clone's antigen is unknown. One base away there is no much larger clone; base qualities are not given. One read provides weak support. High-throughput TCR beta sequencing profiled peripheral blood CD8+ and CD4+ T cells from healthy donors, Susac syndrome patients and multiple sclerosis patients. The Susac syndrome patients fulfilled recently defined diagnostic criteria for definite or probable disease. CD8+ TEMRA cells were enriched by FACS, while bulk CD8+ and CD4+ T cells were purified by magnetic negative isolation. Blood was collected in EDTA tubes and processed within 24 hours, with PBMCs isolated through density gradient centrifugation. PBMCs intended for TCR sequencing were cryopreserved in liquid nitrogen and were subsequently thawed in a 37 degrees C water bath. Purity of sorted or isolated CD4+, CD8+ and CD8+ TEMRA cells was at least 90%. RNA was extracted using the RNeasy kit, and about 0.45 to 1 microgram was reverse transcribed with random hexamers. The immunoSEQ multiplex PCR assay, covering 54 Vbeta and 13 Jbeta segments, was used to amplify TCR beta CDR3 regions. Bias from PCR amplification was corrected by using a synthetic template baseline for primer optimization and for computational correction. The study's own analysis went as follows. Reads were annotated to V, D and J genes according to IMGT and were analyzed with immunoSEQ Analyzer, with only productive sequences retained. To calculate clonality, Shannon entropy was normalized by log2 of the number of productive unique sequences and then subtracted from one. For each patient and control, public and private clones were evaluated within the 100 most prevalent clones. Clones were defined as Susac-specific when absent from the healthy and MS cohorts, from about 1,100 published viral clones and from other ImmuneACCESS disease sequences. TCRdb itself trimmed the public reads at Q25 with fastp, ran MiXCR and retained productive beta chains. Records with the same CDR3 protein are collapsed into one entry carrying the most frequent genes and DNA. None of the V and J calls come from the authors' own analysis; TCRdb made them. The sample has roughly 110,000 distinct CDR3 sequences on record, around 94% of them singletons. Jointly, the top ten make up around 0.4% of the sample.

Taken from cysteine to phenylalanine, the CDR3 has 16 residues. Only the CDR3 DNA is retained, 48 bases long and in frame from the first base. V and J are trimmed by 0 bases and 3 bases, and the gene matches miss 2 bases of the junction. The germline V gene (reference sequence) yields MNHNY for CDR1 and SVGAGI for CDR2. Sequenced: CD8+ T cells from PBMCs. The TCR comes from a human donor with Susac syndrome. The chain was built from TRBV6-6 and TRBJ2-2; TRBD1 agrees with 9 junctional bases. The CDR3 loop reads CASSYSRDRDTGELFF. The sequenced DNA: TGTGCCAGCAGTTACTCCCGGGACAGGGACACCGGGGAGCTGTTTTTT.